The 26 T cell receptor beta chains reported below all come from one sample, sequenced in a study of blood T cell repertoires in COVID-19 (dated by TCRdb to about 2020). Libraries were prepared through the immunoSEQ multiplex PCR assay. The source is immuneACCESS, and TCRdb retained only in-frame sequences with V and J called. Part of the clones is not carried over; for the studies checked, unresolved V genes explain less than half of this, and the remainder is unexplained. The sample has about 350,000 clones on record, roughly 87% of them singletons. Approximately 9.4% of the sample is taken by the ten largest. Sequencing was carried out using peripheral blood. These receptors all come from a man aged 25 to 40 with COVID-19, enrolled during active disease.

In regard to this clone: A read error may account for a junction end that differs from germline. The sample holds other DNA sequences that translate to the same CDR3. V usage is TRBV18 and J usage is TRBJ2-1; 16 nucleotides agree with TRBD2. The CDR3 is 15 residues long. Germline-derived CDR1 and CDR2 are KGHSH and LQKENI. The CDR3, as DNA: TGTGCCAGCTCCCCACCGGGACTAGCGGGAGGGGAGCAGTTCTTC. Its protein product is CASSPPGLAGGEQFF.

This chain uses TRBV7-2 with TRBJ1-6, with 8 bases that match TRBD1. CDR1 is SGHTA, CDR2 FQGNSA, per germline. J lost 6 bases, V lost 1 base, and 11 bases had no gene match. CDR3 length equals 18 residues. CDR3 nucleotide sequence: TGTGCCAGCAGCTTAGAGGGCCCCTTGGACAGGGCTAATTCACCCCTCCACTTT. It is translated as CASSLEGPLDRANSPLHF. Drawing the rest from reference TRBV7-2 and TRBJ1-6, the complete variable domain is GAGVSQSPSNKVTEKGKDVELRCDPISGHTALYWYRQSLGQGLEFLIYFQGNSAPDKSGLPSDRFSAERTGGSVSTLTIQRTQQEDSAVYLCASSLEGPLDRANSPLHFGNGTRLTVT.

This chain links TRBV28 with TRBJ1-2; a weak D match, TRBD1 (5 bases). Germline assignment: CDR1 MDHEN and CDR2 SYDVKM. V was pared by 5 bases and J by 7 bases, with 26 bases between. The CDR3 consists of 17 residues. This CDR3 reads CASSIRNPLGGRSGYTF. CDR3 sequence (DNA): TGTGCCAGCAGTATCAGAAACCCCTTGGGGGGTCGGAGTGGCTACACCTTC.

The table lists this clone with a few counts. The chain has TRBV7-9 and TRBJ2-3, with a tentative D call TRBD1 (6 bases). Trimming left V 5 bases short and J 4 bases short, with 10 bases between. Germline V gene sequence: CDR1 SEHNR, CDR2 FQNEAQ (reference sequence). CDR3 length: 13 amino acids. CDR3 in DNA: TGTGCCAGCAGCGTACAGGGTTCAGATACGCAGTATTTT. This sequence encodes CASSVQGSDTQYF.

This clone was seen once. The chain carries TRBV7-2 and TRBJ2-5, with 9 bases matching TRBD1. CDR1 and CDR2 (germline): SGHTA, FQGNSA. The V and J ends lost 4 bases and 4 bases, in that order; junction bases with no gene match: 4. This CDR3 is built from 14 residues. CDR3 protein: CASSSQQGAETQYF. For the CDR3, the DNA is TGTGCCAGCAGCTCCCAACAGGGGGCAGAGACCCAGTACTTC.

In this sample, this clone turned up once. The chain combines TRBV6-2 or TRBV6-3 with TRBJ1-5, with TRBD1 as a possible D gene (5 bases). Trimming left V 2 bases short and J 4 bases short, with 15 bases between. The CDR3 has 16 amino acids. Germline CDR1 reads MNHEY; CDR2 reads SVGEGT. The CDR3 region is CASSYGGGADNQPQHF. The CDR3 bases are TGTGCCAGCAGTTACGGGGGAGGGGCAGATAATCAGCCCCAGCATTTT.

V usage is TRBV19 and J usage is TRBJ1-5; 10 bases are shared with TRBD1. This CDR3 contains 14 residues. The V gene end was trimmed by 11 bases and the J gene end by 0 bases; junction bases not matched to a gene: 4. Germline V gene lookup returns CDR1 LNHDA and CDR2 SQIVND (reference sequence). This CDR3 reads CAGDRGYSNQPQHF. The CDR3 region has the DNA TGTGCCGGGGACAGGGGTTATAGCAATCAGCCCCAGCATTTT.

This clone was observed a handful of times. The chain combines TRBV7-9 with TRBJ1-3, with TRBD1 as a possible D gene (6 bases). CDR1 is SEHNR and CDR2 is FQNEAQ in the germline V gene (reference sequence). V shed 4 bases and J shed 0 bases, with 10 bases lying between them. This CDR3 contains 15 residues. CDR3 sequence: CASSYKGGSGNTIYF. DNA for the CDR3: TGTGCCAGCAGCTACAAAGGGGGCTCTGGAAACACCATATATTTT. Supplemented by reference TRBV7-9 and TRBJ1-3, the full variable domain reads DTGVSQNPRHKITKRGQNVTFRCDPISEHNRLYWYRQTLGQGPEFLTYFQNEAQLEKSRLLSDRFSAERPKGSFSTLEIQRTEQGDSAMYLCASSYKGGSGNTIYFGEGSWLTVV.

CDR3 sequence (DNA): TGTGCCATCAGTATCGACAGGGGAGGTTCACCCCTCCACTTT. This gives the protein CAISIDRGGSPLHF. The J gene is TRBJ1-6, the V gene TRBV10-3, with 8 positions matching TRBD1. The CDR3 runs to 14 residues. Germline V gene lookup returns CDR1 ENHRY and CDR2 SYGVKD. V shed 5 bases and J 9 bases; nucleotides not matched to a gene: 6.

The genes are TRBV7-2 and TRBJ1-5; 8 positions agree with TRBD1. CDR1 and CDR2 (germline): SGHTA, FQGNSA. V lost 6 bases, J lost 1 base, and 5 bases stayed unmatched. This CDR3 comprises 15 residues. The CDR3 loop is CASSNQGASNQPQHF. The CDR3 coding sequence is TGTGCCAGCAGTAATCAGGGGGCAAGCAATCAGCCCCAGCATTTT.

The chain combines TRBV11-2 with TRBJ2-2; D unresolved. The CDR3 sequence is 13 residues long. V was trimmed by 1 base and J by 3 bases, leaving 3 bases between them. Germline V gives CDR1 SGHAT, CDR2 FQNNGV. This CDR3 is CASSLAYTGELFF. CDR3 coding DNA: TGTGCCAGCAGCTTAGCATACACCGGGGAGCTGTTTTTT.

CDR3 amino acids: CASSPLPDTQYF. In nucleotides, the CDR3 is TGTGCCAGCAGCCCCCTCCCAGATACGCAGTATTTT. The V call is TRBV7-2, the J call TRBJ2-3, with D uncertain. Germline V lookup: CDR1 SGHTA, CDR2 FQGNSA. This CDR3 has 12 residues. V was trimmed by 5 bases and J by 4 bases, leaving 7 bases between them.

In nucleotides, the CDR3 is TGTGCCAGCAGCCGACCGGGGGAGACTGGGGCCAACGTCCTGACTTTC. Protein product: CASSRPGETGANVLTF. The chain recombines TRBV5-4 with TRBJ2-6; TRBD2 is a possible D gene (6 bases). The germline V and J ends were trimmed by 4 bases and 2 bases, with 13 bases remaining between them. The germline V gene has CDR1 SGHNT and CDR2 YYREEE (reference sequence). The CDR3 is made up of 16 amino acids. The full variable domain, its missing parts supplied by reference TRBV5-4 and TRBJ2-6, is ETGVTQSPTHLIKTRGQQVTLRCSSQSGHNTVSWYQQALGQGPQFIFQYYREEENGRGNFPPRFSGLQFPNYSSELNVNALELDDSALYLCASSRPGETGANVLTFGAGSRLTVL.

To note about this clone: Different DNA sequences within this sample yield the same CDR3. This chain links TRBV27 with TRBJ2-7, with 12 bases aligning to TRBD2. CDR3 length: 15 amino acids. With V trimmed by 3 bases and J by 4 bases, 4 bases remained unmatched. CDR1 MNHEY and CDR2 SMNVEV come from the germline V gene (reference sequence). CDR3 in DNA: TGTGCCAGCAGTTTCCTAGCGGGGGGGCTATACGAGCAGTACTTC. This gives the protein CASSFLAGGLYEQYF.

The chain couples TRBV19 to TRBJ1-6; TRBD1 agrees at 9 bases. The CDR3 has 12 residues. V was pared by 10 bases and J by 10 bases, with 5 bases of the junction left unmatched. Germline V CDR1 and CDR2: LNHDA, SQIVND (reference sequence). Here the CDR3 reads CANLDRGSPLHF. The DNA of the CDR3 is TGTGCCAACCTGGACAGGGGATCACCCCTCCACTTT.

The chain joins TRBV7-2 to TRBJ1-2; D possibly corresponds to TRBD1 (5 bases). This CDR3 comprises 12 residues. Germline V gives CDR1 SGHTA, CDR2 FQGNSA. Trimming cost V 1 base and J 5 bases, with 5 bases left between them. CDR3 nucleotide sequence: TGTGCCAGCAGCTTAGAGGGGTATGGCTACACCTTC. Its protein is CASSLEGYGYTF.

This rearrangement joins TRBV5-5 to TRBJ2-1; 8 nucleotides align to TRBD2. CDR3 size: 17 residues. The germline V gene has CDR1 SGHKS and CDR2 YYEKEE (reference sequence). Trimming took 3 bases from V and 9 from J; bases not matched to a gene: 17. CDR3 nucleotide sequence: TGTGCCAGCAGCTCCTACAAGGGAGCGGGGGCTCCCGGTGAGCAGTTCTTC. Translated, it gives CASSSYKGAGAPGEQFF.

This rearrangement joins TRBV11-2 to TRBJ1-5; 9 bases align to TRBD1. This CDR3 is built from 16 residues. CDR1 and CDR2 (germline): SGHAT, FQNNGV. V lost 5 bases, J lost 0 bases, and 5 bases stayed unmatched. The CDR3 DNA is TGTGCCAGCAGCGACCGGGACAGGGATAGCAATCAGCCCCAGCATTTT. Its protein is CASSDRDRDSNQPQHF.

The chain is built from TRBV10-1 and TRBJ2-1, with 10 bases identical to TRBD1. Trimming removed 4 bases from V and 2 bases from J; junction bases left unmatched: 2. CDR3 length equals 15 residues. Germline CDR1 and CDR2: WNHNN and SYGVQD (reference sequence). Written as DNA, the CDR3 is TGCGCCAGCAGTGGGGGGACAGGGGCCTACAATGAGCAGTTCTTC. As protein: CASSGGTGAYNEQFF.

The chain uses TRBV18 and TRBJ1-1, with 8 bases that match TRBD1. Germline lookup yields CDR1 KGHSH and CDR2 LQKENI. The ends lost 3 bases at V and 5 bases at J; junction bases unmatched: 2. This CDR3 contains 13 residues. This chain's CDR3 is CASSPQGATEAFF. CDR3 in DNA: TGTGCCAGCTCACCTCAGGGGGCAACTGAAGCTTTCTTT.

CDR3: CASSLGTKGSGAFF. CDR3 DNA: TGTGCCAGCAGCTTAGGAACGAAAGGGTCGGGGGCTTTCTTT. The chain combines TRBV5-4 with TRBJ1-1; no definite D call. Trimming removed 2 bases from V and 11 bases from J, with 19 bases in between. Germline CDR1 is SGHNT and CDR2 is YYREEE (reference sequence). This CDR3 has 14 residues.

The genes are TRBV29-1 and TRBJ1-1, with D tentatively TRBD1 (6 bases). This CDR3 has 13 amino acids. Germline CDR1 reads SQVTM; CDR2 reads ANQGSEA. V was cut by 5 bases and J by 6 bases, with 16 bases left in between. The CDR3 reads CSVMRGLGPEAFF. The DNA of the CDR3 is TGCAGCGTTATGCGGGGGCTGGGTCCTGAAGCTTTCTTT.

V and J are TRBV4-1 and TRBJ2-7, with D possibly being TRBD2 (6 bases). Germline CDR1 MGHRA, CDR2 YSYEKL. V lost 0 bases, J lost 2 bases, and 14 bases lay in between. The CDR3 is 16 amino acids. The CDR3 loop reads CASSQDETGDPYEQYF. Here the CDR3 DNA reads TGCGCCAGCAGCCAAGATGAGACGGGAGACCCCTACGAGCAGTACTTC.

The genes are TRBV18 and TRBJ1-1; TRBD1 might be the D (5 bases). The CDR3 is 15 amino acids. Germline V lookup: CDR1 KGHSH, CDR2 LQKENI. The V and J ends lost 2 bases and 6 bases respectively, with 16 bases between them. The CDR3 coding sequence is TGTGCCAGCTCACCAATAGGACATCAGGGATCTGAAGCTTTCTTT. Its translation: CASSPIGHQGSEAFF.

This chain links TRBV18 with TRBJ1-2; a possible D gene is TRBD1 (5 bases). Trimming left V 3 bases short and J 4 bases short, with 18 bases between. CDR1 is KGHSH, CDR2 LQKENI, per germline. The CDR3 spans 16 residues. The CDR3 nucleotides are TGTGCCAGCTCACCTCTGACAGCCCGATCCCTCTATGGCTACACCTTC. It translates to CASSPLTARSLYGYTF.

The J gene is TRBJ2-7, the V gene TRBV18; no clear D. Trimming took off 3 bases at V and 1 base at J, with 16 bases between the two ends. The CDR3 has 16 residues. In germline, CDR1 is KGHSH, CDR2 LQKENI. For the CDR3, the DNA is TGTGCCAGCTCACCGGTCCGGTCCCTTTTTTCCTACGAGCAGTACTTC. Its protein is CASSPVRSLFSYEQYF.